The 12 T cell receptor beta chains below all came from one sample that was sequenced in a study of metastatic and nonmetastatic thyroid tumors. No treatment of any kind had been given to any patient before thyroid surgery. With MiXCR, TCRdb called clones anew from the PCR reads. This sample has under 35,000 clones, with approximately 15% found just once. Sequencing was performed on blood. Receptors originate from a female donor with papillary thyroid cancer or a benign thyroid nodule (not recorded which). Some clones in this sample may be carry-over from other donors' samples.

The table lists this clone with a count of one. The rearrangement uses TRBV20-1 and TRBJ2-3; 8 bases map to TRBD2. This CDR3 comprises 16 residues. The germline CDR1 and CDR2 sequences are DFQATT and SNEGSKA (reference sequence). V shed 5 bases, J shed 0 bases, and the junction held 10 bases outside the gene matches. The chain's CDR3 is CSAGGGASGSTDTQYF. The DNA for the CDR3 is TGCAGTGCTGGGGGGGGTGCTAGCGGGAGCACAGATACGCAGTATTTT.

The genes are TRBV7-3 and TRBJ1-1; no clear D. This CDR3 has 13 amino acids. From germline, CDR1 is SGHTA and CDR2 FQGTGA. Between the trimmed V and J ends, which lost 5 bases and 4 bases, there was a span of 11 bases. The CDR3 loop is CASSPGWVTEAFF. CDR3 bases: TGTGCCAGCAGCCCCGGTTGGGTCACTGAAGCTTTCTTT.

The chain recombines TRBV19 with TRBJ2-5; D may match TRBD1 or TRBD2 (5 bases each). Per the germline V gene, CDR1 is LNHDA and CDR2 is SQIVND (reference sequence). V shed 6 bases and J shed 4 bases, with 15 bases lying between them. The CDR3 covers 14 residues. The CDR3 sequence is CASSFIVGGETQYF. The CDR3 coding sequence is TGTGCCAGTAGCTTCATAGTTGGGGGAGAGACCCAGTACTTC.

This clone has only a few counts. Being one base from a much bigger clone, this may be a read error. The chain links TRBV20-1 to TRBJ2-2, with D possibly being TRBD1 or TRBD2 (5 bases each). The V gene's germline CDR1 is DFQATT and CDR2 SNEGSKA (reference sequence). The CDR3 is 15 residues long. This CDR3 is CSARYGGPNTGELVF. DNA of the CDR3: TGCAGTGCTAGATATGGGGGACCGAACACCGGGGAGCTGGTTTTT.

Comment on this clone: A much larger clone differs from this one at a single base, so this may be a read error. The V call is TRBV5-4, the J call TRBJ2-7; TRBD2 aligns across 7 bases. The CDR3 is 15 amino acids. Trimming at V came to 4 bases and at J to 4 bases, leaving 11 bases not matched to a gene. CDR1 SGHNT and CDR2 YYREEE come from the germline V gene (reference sequence). The CDR3 nucleotides read TGTGCCAGCAGCCAGGCCAGCGGGAATTTGTACGAGCAGTACTTC. Its translation: CASSQASGNLYEQYF.

This clone was counted ten times or more. The genes are TRBV20-1 and TRBJ2-1; tentatively, D is TRBD2 (6 bases). Germline V gene lookup returns CDR1 DFQATT and CDR2 SNEGSKA (reference sequence). The CDR3 has 16 residues. V was cut by 7 bases and J by 4 bases, with 23 bases left in between. CDR3 sequence reads: CSDEPHRAGVYNEQFF. CDR3 DNA: TGCAGTGATGAACCTCACAGAGCGGGCGTGTACAATGAGCAGTTCTTC.

This clone was observed at least ten times. The chain couples TRBV30 to TRBJ1-5, with D perhaps TRBD1 (6 bases). Trimming removed 5 bases at V and 4 bases at J, with 12 bases between. Germline V gene lookup returns CDR1 GTSNPN and CDR2 SVGIG (reference sequence). This CDR3 spans 13 amino acids. DNA for the CDR3: TGTGCCTGGGATACAGGGCGGAATCAGCCCCAGCATTTT. As protein: CAWDTGRNQPQHF.

In this sample, this clone is medium-sized. This sequence joins TRBV6-2 or TRBV6-3 and TRBJ1-6; D is unresolved. The CDR3 covers 15 residues. Germline CDR1 is MNHEY and CDR2 is SVGEGT. V lost 0 bases to trimming and J lost 7 bases, with 10 bases between them. The CDR3 DNA is TGTGCCAGCAGTTACTCAGGGAGGACGAATTCACCCCTCCACTTT. Its translation: CASSYSGRTNSPLHF.

This clone was seen many times. The chain's CDR3 is CASSYARASTDTQYF. The CDR3 DNA sequence: TGTGCCAGCAGTTACGCGCGGGCCTCCACAGATACGCAGTATTTT. The V and J genes are TRBV6-5 and TRBJ2-3, with D possibly matching TRBD2 (5 bases). This CDR3 comprises 15 residues. Germline assignment: CDR1 MNHEY and CDR2 SVGAGI. Trimming shortened V by 2 bases and J by 2 bases, and 11 bases separated the two germline ends.

This clone is medium-sized. For the CDR3, the DNA is TGTGCCAGCAGCCAAGAGTCGGGCCCATACGAGCAGTACTTC. This encodes CASSQESGPYEQYF. The chain combines TRBV6-1 with TRBJ2-7, with D uncertain. V lost 6 bases and J lost 4, with 16 bases in between. Per the germline V gene, CDR1 is MNHNS and CDR2 is SASEGT. This CDR3 has 14 amino acids.

This clone was found a few times. The chain couples TRBV19 to TRBJ2-2, with TRBD1 as a possible D gene (6 bases). This CDR3 is 15 amino acids long. V was cut by 4 bases and J by 6 bases, with 15 bases left in between. Germline-derived CDR1 and CDR2 are LNHDA and SQIVND (reference sequence). CDR3 coding DNA: TGTGCCAGTAGTACGAAAATAGGGGGTGCCGGGGAGCTGTTTTTT. Translated: CASSTKIGGAGELFF.

This clone has at least ten counts. The V gene is TRBV19, the J gene TRBJ1-5, with D possibly matching TRBD1 (5 bases). The CDR3 runs to 17 residues. The V end lost 6 bases, the J end lost 1 base, and 19 bases lay between the germline ends. Germline values: CDR1 LNHDA, CDR2 SQIVND (reference sequence). CDR3 nucleotides: TGTGCCAGTAGATTTACAGCTAGAGGGACGAGCAATCAGCCCCAGCATTTT. It is translated as CASRFTARGTSNQPQHF. Combining the CDR3 with reference TRBV19 and TRBJ1-5 gives the whole variable domain DGGITQSPKYLFRKEGQNVTLSCEQNLNHDAMYWYRQDPGQGLRLIYYSQIVNDFQKGDIAEGYSVSREKKESFPLTVTSAQKNPTAFYLCASRFTARGTSNQPQHFGDGTRLSIL.